A selection of T cell receptor beta chains follows, all from one sample in a study of T-cell reconstitution after alpha-beta-depleted transplantation in children. TCRdb called the PCR reads again in MiXCR, with one record for every CDR3 protein. Of fewer than 1 million distinct CDR3 sequences listed, under 20% are singletons. The sequenced sample was PBMCs, mostly from graft donor cells, obtained 360 days after TCRalphabeta/CD19-depleted stem cell transplant. The source of these receptors is a male patient aged 10-17 years who had a stem cell transplant for acute lymphoblastic leukemia, so the T cells may come from the graft donor. Both conserved end residues are part of each CDR3. D genes are given only for firm matches. The size field is filled for only some rows; it gives once, few, many or a size class.

d_call: .; v_call: TRBV4-1; cdr3_length: 14; j_call: TRBJ1-2; clone_size: many; cdr3_nt: TGCGCCAGCAGCCAACTACAGGGATACTATGGCTACACCTTC; cdr3_aa: CASSQLQGYYGYTF
d_call: .; v_call: TRBV5-1; cdr3_length: 14; j_call: TRBJ1-2; clone_size: many; cdr3_nt: TGCGCCAGCAGCTTGTGGGTCGGGGATAATGGCTACACCTTC; cdr3_aa: CASSLWVGDNGYTF
d_call: .; v_call: TRBV4-1; cdr3_length: 15; j_call: TRBJ1-5; clone_size: .; cdr3_nt: TGCGCCAGCAGCCAAGATAATATTCGAAATCAGCCCCAGCATTTT; cdr3_aa: CASSQDNIRNQPQHF
d_call: TRBD2; v_call: TRBV6-1; cdr3_length: 16; j_call: TRBJ2-1; clone_size: many; cdr3_nt: TGTGCCAGCAGTACCGTAGCGGGAAGCTCCTACAATGAGCAGTTCTTC; cdr3_aa: CASSTVAGSSYNEQFF
d_call: .; v_call: TRBV29-1; cdr3_length: 12; j_call: TRBJ2-2; clone_size: many; cdr3_nt: TGCAGCGTGAGACCGGGAGCCGGGGAGCTGTTTTTT; cdr3_aa: CSVRPGAGELFF
d_call: .; v_call: TRBV15; cdr3_length: 16; j_call: TRBJ1-6; clone_size: .; cdr3_nt: TGTGCCACCAGCAGTCCCCCTGCAGGGAATAGTTCACCCCTCCACTTT; cdr3_aa: CATSSPPAGNSSPLHF
d_call: .; v_call: TRBV20-1; cdr3_length: 15; j_call: TRBJ2-1; clone_size: .; cdr3_nt: TGCAGTGCTAGTAGTTCGCTAGCCCCTTACAATGAGCAGTTCTTC; cdr3_aa: CSASSSLAPYNEQFF
d_call: TRBD2; v_call: TRBV11-2; cdr3_length: 18; j_call: TRBJ2-5; clone_size: .; cdr3_nt: TGTGCCAGCAGCTTAAGGGCAGGACTAGCGGGAGGGCAAGAGACCCAGTACTTC; cdr3_aa: CASSLRAGLAGGQETQYF
d_call: TRBD2; v_call: TRBV24-1; cdr3_length: 14; j_call: TRBJ2-4; clone_size: many; cdr3_nt: TGTGCCACCAGTGGATGGAGGGAGGGTGACATTCAGTACTTC; cdr3_aa: CATSGWREGDIQYF
d_call: .; v_call: TRBV25-1; cdr3_length: 14; j_call: TRBJ1-1; clone_size: few; cdr3_nt: TGTGCCAGCGGGTACCCGGGCAGGGGAGGTGAAGCTTTCTTT; cdr3_aa: CASGYPGRGGEAFF
d_call: .; v_call: TRBV7-3; cdr3_length: 17; j_call: TRBJ2-1; clone_size: .; cdr3_nt: TGTGCCAGCAGCTCCGGGCTCGGGGACCCCGTCGGCGATGAGCAGTTCTTC; cdr3_aa: CASSSGLGDPVGDEQFF
d_call: .; v_call: TRBV9; cdr3_length: 12; j_call: TRBJ2-2; clone_size: .; cdr3_nt: TGTGCCAGCAGCGCTCCCCCCGGGGAGCTGTTTTTT; cdr3_aa: CASSAPPGELFF
d_call: .; v_call: TRBV28; cdr3_length: 13; j_call: TRBJ2-2; clone_size: few; cdr3_nt: TGTGCCAGCACGGCCGAGTACACCGGGGAGCTGTTTTTT; cdr3_aa: CASTAEYTGELFF
d_call: TRBD2; v_call: TRBV5-1; cdr3_length: 14; j_call: TRBJ2-2; clone_size: .; cdr3_nt: TGCGCCAGCACTAATGGCGGGAGGATCGGGGAGCTGTTTTTT; cdr3_aa: CASTNGGRIGELFF
d_call: .; v_call: TRBV3-1; cdr3_length: 13; j_call: TRBJ1-5; clone_size: .; cdr3_nt: TGTGCCAGCAGCCGGCGGTGGAATCAGCCCCAGCATTTT; cdr3_aa: CASSRRWNQPQHF
d_call: TRBD2; v_call: TRBV6-6; cdr3_length: 12; j_call: TRBJ2-5; clone_size: few; cdr3_nt: TGTGCCAGCACGGCGGGAGCGGAGACCCAGTACTTC; cdr3_aa: CASTAGAETQYF
d_call: .; v_call: TRBV15; cdr3_length: 20; j_call: TRBJ2-3; clone_size: .; cdr3_nt: TGTGCCACCAGCAGAGAGTGTCAGATGAGTTGGATTTCGAACACAGATACGCAGTATTTT; cdr3_aa: CATSRECQMSWISNTDTQYF
d_call: .; v_call: TRBV10-2; cdr3_length: 14; j_call: TRBJ1-1; clone_size: once; cdr3_nt: TGCGCCAGCAGTGAGTCCAGGGTTCCCTATGAAGCTTTCTTT; cdr3_aa: CASSESRVPYEAFF
d_call: TRBD1; v_call: TRBV7-9; cdr3_length: 15; j_call: TRBJ1-2; clone_size: .; cdr3_nt: TGTGCCAGCAGCTTTAGCAGGGGGCTCAACTATGGCTACACCTTC; cdr3_aa: CASSFSRGLNYGYTF
d_call: TRBD2; v_call: TRBV5-1; cdr3_length: 16; j_call: TRBJ2-5; clone_size: .; cdr3_nt: TGCGCCAGCAGCTTGGAGCTAGCGGGAGGTGTAGAGACCCAGTACTTC; cdr3_aa: CASSLELAGGVETQYF
d_call: TRBD2; v_call: TRBV5-5; cdr3_length: 16; j_call: TRBJ2-3; clone_size: .; cdr3_nt: TGTGCCAGCAGCTTGGCAGCGGGAGGGCGGGCAGATACGCAGTATTTT; cdr3_aa: CASSLAAGGRADTQYF
d_call: .; v_call: TRBV5-1; cdr3_length: 16; j_call: TRBJ2-7; clone_size: .; cdr3_nt: TGCGCCAGCAGCTTGGACGTAGGACGGGCCTCCTACGAGCAGTACTTC; cdr3_aa: CASSLDVGRASYEQYF
d_call: .; v_call: TRBV12-3/TRBV12-4; cdr3_length: 14; j_call: TRBJ1-5; clone_size: few; cdr3_nt: TGTGCCAGCAGTTTGTCCAGGGTGAATCAGCCCCAGCATTTT; cdr3_aa: CASSLSRVNQPQHF
d_call: TRBD2; v_call: TRBV7-6; cdr3_length: 17; j_call: TRBJ2-1; clone_size: .; cdr3_nt: TGTGCCAGCAGCCCGTTAACTAGCGGGTTGCCCTACAATGAGCAGTTCTTC; cdr3_aa: CASSPLTSGLPYNEQFF
d_call: .; v_call: TRBV29-1; cdr3_length: 14; j_call: TRBJ2-1; clone_size: few; cdr3_nt: TGCAGCGTTTACCGGGGGGCGGGCGTAAATGAGCAGTTCTTC; cdr3_aa: CSVYRGAGVNEQFF
d_call: .; v_call: TRBV7-8; cdr3_length: 16; j_call: TRBJ2-2; clone_size: few; cdr3_nt: TGTGCCAGCAGCCCGAGGGGGGGCGATGACACCGGGGAGCTGTTTTTT; cdr3_aa: CASSPRGGDDTGELFF
d_call: .; v_call: TRBV29-1; cdr3_length: 14; j_call: TRBJ2-7; clone_size: many; cdr3_nt: TGCAGCGTTGTGCGGCGAGGTACAGTGAAAGAGCAGTACTTC; cdr3_aa: CSVVRRGTVKEQYF
d_call: TRBD1; v_call: TRBV12-3/TRBV12-4; cdr3_length: 11; j_call: TRBJ1-1; clone_size: .; cdr3_nt: TGTGCCGGACAGGGAGGAACTGAAGCTTTCTTT; cdr3_aa: CAGQGGTEAFF
d_call: TRBD1; v_call: TRBV19; cdr3_length: 16; j_call: TRBJ2-1; clone_size: .; cdr3_nt: TGTGCCAGTAGTTCCTTCCCCCGGGACAGGGCACTTGAGCAGTTCTTC; cdr3_aa: CASSSFPRDRALEQFF
d_call: TRBD2; v_call: TRBV20-1; cdr3_length: 14; j_call: TRBJ2-5; clone_size: many; cdr3_nt: TGCAGTGCCTTAGCGGGAACCGACCAAGAGACCCAGTACTTC; cdr3_aa: CSALAGTDQETQYF
d_call: .; v_call: TRBV9; cdr3_length: 16; j_call: TRBJ1-2; clone_size: .; cdr3_nt: TGTGCCAGCAGCGTAGCCCCTAGGACGGACAACTATGGCTACACCTTC; cdr3_aa: CASSVAPRTDNYGYTF
d_call: .; v_call: TRBV7-9; cdr3_length: 14; j_call: TRBJ1-1; clone_size: few; cdr3_nt: TGTGCCAGCAGCCCAACAGGGAAGAGCACTGAAGCTTTCTTT; cdr3_aa: CASSPTGKSTEAFF
d_call: TRBD2; v_call: TRBV12-3/TRBV12-4; cdr3_length: 13; j_call: TRBJ2-1; clone_size: many; cdr3_nt: TGTGCCAGCAGTTTTACGGGAGGGAATGAGCAGTTCTTC; cdr3_aa: CASSFTGGNEQFF
d_call: TRBD1; v_call: TRBV7-9; cdr3_length: 15; j_call: TRBJ2-6; clone_size: few; cdr3_nt: TGTGCCAGCAGCTTAGTTACAGGGGGCGACAACGTCCTGACTTTC; cdr3_aa: CASSLVTGGDNVLTF
d_call: .; v_call: TRBV27; cdr3_length: 14; j_call: TRBJ2-7; clone_size: .; cdr3_nt: TGTGCCAGCAGTTTTCGAGGGGGTAGTCACGAGCAGTACTTC; cdr3_aa: CASSFRGGSHEQYF
d_call: .; v_call: TRBV20-1; cdr3_length: 17; j_call: TRBJ2-1; clone_size: .; cdr3_nt: TGCAGTGCTAGAGGAACGGCGGGATATAGGTCCTACAATGAGCAGTTCTTC; cdr3_aa: CSARGTAGYRSYNEQFF
d_call: TRBD1; v_call: TRBV12-3/TRBV12-4; cdr3_length: 12; j_call: TRBJ1-3; clone_size: few; cdr3_nt: TGTGCCAGCACCGGACAGGGGAACACCATATATTTT; cdr3_aa: CASTGQGNTIYF
d_call: TRBD2; v_call: TRBV6-5; cdr3_length: 13; j_call: TRBJ2-5; clone_size: few; cdr3_nt: TGTGCCAGCAGTTACTCAGGGGAGGGGACCCAGTACTTC; cdr3_aa: CASSYSGEGTQYF
d_call: .; v_call: TRBV5-1; cdr3_length: 15; j_call: TRBJ2-1; clone_size: few; cdr3_nt: TGCGCCAGCAGCTCCTTAGCGGATATCTACAATGAGCAGTTCTTC; cdr3_aa: CASSSLADIYNEQFF
d_call: TRBD2; v_call: TRBV6-5; cdr3_length: 16; j_call: TRBJ2-1; clone_size: .; cdr3_nt: TGTGCCAGCAGTTACGCGGGACTAGCGGAGAGGAATGAGCAGTTCTTC; cdr3_aa: CASSYAGLAERNEQFF
d_call: .; v_call: TRBV29-1; cdr3_length: 12; j_call: TRBJ2-7; clone_size: few; cdr3_nt: TGCAGCGTTAGTCCTGGCCGTGGCGAGCAGTACTTC; cdr3_aa: CSVSPGRGEQYF
d_call: TRBD2; v_call: TRBV11-2; cdr3_length: 14; j_call: TRBJ2-7; clone_size: few; cdr3_nt: TGTGCCAGCAGTTCTAATAAGGGACTACACGAGCAGTACTTC; cdr3_aa: CASSSNKGLHEQYF
d_call: .; v_call: TRBV29-1; cdr3_length: 15; j_call: TRBJ2-1; clone_size: few; cdr3_nt: TGCAGCGTTGAATGGGCCGGGGGGCCCTACAATGAGCAGTTCTTC; cdr3_aa: CSVEWAGGPYNEQFF
d_call: TRBD1; v_call: TRBV10-3; cdr3_length: 15; j_call: TRBJ1-5; clone_size: .; cdr3_nt: TGTGCCATCAGCGGATCGACAGGGGGGGGTCAGCCCCAGCATTTT; cdr3_aa: CAISGSTGGGQPQHF
d_call: TRBD1; v_call: TRBV4-2; cdr3_length: 15; j_call: TRBJ2-3; clone_size: .; cdr3_nt: TGTGCCAGCAGCCCCGGGACAGGGCGGGCAGATACGCAGTATTTT; cdr3_aa: CASSPGTGRADTQYF
d_call: TRBD2; v_call: TRBV7-6; cdr3_length: 15; j_call: TRBJ2-1; clone_size: few; cdr3_nt: TGTGCCAGCAGCGCGACTAGCGGGGGAATCAATGAGCAGTTCTTC; cdr3_aa: CASSATSGGINEQFF
d_call: TRBD2; v_call: TRBV14; cdr3_length: 16; j_call: TRBJ2-1; clone_size: .; cdr3_nt: TGTGCCAGCAGCCCGATAGCGGGTTTCCCCTACAATGAGCAGTTCTTC; cdr3_aa: CASSPIAGFPYNEQFF
d_call: TRBD2; v_call: TRBV12-3/TRBV12-4; cdr3_length: 18; j_call: TRBJ2-7; clone_size: few; cdr3_nt: TGTGCCAGCAGTTTTTCGCTTTGGCCCGGGACTAGGGCCTACGAGCAGTACTTC; cdr3_aa: CASSFSLWPGTRAYEQYF
d_call: .; v_call: TRBV5-1; cdr3_length: 14; j_call: TRBJ1-2; clone_size: .; cdr3_nt: TGCGCCAGCAGCTTGGAATCCGCTTTGGGTGGCTACACCTTC; cdr3_aa: CASSLESALGGYTF
d_call: .; v_call: TRBV2; cdr3_length: 14; j_call: TRBJ2-1; clone_size: .; cdr3_nt: TGTGCCAGCAGTGACGGACTAACTGACAATGAGCAGTTCTTC; cdr3_aa: CASSDGLTDNEQFF
d_call: .; v_call: TRBV29-1; cdr3_length: 15; j_call: TRBJ2-1; clone_size: .; cdr3_nt: TGCAGCGTTGTGGGTGGCGGGTCCCAGGTATTCGAGCAGTTCTTC; cdr3_aa: CSVVGGGSQVFEQFF
d_call: .; v_call: TRBV25-1; cdr3_length: 15; j_call: TRBJ2-5; clone_size: .; cdr3_nt: TGTGCCAGCAGTGAATCCCCAGGTTACCAAGAGACCCAGTACTTC; cdr3_aa: CASSESPGYQETQYF
d_call: TRBD1; v_call: TRBV5-1; cdr3_length: 15; j_call: TRBJ2-7; clone_size: .; cdr3_nt: TGCGCCAGTAGTAAAGAAGGGGGCTTCTCCTACGAGCAGTACTTC; cdr3_aa: CASSKEGGFSYEQYF
d_call: .; v_call: TRBV7-3; cdr3_length: 13; j_call: TRBJ1-5; clone_size: .; cdr3_nt: TGTGCCAGCAGCTTGAATCCTGGTCAGCCCCAGCATTTT; cdr3_aa: CASSLNPGQPQHF
d_call: .; v_call: TRBV4-1; cdr3_length: 12; j_call: TRBJ2-2; clone_size: many; cdr3_nt: TGCGCCAGCAGCCGAGTCACCGGGGAGCTGTTTTTT; cdr3_aa: CASSRVTGELFF